This T cell receptor (beta chain) stems from a study of a mutant IDH1 vaccine in newly diagnosed glioma. Study at large: Treated individuals were about 62% male and around 38% female, averaging roughly 40 years of age. Earlier treatment was radiotherapy, temozolomide, or both, with most getting both.

The table came from immunoSEQ multiplex PCR; TCRdb's copy has only in-frame clones and leaves some out. The sample contains about 38,000 clones, over 85% of which appear only once. From germline, CDR1 is SGHAT and CDR2 FQDESV (reference sequence). The V gene end was trimmed by 4 bases and the J gene end by 6 bases; junction bases not matched to a gene: 6. The CDR3 runs 15 residues. General observations from the study: With respect to changes in top peripheral T cell clonotypes, pseudoprogression seemed unrelated.

On this clone: Antigen specificity is unknown.

Indicated time point: baseline, week 1 (first vaccination visit). The treatment was: pre-vaccination baseline after standard-of-care therapy. Donor diagnoses consisted of new WHO grade 3 or 4 IDH1-mutant, ATRX-lost astrocytomas. The source is a man younger than 30 with glioma. V and J are TRBV11-1 and TRBJ2-7; 13 bases are shared with TRBD2. The specimen comprised PBMCs, sampled from a glioma patient treated with radiotherapy, temozolomide or both. The CDR3 protein is CASSSGLAGASEQYF. The CDR3 DNA sequence: TGTGCCAGCAGCTCAGGACTAGCGGGAGCCTCCGAGCAGTACTTC.